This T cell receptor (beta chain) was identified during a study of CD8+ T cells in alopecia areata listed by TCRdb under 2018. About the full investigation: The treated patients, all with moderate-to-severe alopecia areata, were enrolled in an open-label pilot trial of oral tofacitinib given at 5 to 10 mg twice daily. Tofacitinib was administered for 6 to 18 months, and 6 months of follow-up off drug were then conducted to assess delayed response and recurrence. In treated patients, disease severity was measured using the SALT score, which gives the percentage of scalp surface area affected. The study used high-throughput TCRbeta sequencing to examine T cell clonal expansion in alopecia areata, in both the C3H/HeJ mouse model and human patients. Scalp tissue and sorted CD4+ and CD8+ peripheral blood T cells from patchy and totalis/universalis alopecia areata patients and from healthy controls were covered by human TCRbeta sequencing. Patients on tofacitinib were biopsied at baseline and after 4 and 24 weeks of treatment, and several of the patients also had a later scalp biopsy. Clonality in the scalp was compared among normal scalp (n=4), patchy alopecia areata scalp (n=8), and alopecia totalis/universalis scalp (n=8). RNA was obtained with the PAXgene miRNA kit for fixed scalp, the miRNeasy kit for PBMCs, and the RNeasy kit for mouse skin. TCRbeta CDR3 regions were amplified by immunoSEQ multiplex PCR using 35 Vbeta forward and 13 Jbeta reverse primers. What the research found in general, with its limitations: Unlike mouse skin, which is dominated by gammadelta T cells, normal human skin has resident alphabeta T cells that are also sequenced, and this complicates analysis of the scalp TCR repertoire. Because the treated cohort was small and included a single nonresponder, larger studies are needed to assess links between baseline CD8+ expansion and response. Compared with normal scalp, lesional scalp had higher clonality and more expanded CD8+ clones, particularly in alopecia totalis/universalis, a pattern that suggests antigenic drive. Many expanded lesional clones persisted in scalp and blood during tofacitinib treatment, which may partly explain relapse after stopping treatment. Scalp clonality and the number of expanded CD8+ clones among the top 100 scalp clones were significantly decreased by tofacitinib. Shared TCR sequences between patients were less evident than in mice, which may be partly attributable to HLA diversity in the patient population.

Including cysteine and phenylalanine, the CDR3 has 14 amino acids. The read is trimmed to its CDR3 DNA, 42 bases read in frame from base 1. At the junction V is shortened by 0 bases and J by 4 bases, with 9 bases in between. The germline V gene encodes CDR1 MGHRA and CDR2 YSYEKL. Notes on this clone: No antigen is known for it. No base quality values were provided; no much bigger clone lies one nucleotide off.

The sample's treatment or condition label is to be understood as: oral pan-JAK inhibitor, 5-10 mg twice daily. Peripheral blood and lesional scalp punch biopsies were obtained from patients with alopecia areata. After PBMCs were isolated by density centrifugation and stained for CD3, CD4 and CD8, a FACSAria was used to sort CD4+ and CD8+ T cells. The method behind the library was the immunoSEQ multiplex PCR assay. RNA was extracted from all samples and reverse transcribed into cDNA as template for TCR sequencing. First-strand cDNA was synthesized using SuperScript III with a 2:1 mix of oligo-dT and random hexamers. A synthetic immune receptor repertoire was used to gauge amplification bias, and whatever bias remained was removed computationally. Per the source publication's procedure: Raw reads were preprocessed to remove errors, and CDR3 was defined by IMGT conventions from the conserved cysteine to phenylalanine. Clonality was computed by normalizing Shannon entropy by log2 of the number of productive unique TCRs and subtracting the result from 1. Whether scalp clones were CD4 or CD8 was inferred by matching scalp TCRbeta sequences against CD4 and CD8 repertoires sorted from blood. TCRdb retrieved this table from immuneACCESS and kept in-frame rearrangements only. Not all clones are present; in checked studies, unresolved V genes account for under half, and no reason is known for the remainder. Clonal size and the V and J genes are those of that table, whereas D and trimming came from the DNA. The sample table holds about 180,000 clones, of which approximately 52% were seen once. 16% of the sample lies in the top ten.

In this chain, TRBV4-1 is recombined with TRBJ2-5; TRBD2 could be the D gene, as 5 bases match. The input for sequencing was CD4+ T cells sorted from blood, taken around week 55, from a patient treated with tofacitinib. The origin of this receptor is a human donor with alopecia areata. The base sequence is TGCGCCAGCAGCCAAGATTTAGGGAGAGAGACCCAGTACTTC. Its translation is CASSQDLGRETQYF.